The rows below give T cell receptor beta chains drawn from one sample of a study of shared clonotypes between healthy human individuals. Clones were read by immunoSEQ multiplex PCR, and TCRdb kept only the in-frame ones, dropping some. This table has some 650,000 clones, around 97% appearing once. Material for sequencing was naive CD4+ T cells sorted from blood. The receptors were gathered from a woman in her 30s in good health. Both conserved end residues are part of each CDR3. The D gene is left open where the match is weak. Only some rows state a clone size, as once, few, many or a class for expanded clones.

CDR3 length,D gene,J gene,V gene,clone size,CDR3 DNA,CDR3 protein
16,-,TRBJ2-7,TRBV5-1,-,TGCGCCAGCAGCTTGACGGGTAACGCGTGGGATGGCGAGCAGTACTTC,CASSLTGNAWDGEQYF
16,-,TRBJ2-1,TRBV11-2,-,TGTGCCAGCAGCTTAGAGGCGGGAAGCTCCTACAATGAGCAGTTCTTC,CASSLEAGSSYNEQFF
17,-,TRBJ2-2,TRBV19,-,TGTGCCAGTAGTATAGATCCCCGACGGTGGAACACCGGGGAGCTGTTTTTT,CASSIDPRRWNTGELFF
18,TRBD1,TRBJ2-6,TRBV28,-,TGTGCCAGCAGTTCTCAGACAGGGGGCACGTCTGGGGCCAACGTCCTGACTTTC,CASSSQTGGTSGANVLTF
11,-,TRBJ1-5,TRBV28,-,TGTGCCAGCAGGCAAAATCAGCCCCAGCATTTT,CASRQNQPQHF
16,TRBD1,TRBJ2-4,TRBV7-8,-,TGTGCCAGCAGCGCGAGCTACAGGGGGCCGGGAAACATTCAGTACTTC,CASSASYRGPGNIQYF
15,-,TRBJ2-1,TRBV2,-,TGTGCCGGCACCGCGGACAGTCTCCCCTACAATGAGCAGTTCTTC,CAGTADSLPYNEQFF
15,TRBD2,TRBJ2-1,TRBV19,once,TGTGCCAGTAGTTCTAGCGGGAGCTCCTACAATGAGCAGTTCTTC,CASSSSGSSYNEQFF
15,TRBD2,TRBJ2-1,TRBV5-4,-,TGTGCCAGCAGGCGGCTAGCGGATGACTACAATGAGCAGTTCTTC,CASRRLADDYNEQFF
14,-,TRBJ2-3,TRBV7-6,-,TGTGCCAGCAGCCCAGGGACTAGCACAGATACGCAGTATTTT,CASSPGTSTDTQYF